A single sample is the source of the 9 T cell receptor beta chains below, sequenced in a study of shared clonotypes between healthy human individuals. Here immunoSEQ multiplex PCR was the method, and the copy in TCRdb shows in-frame clones only, minus some. Of roughly 1.5 million clones listed, 95% to 99% were seen once; the top ten hold about 0.45%. The sequenced sample consisted of naive CD4+ T cells sorted from blood. Subset defined: CD45RA+ positively selected. The source is a man in his thirties or forties in good health.

V gene TRBV27 combines with J gene TRBJ2-3; TRBD2 is a possible D gene (5 bases). V lost 4 bases and J 8 bases, leaving 22 bases between the germline ends. The CDR3 is 16 residues long. Germline CDR1 reads MNHEY; CDR2 reads SMNVEV (reference sequence). The CDR3 protein is CASSSLTSGLPGTQYF. CDR3 sequence (DNA): TGTGCCAGCAGTTCCCTAACTAGTGGGCTGCCAGGTACGCAGTATTTT.

The chain links TRBV9 to TRBJ2-5, with D maybe TRBD2 (5 bases). Between the trimmed V and J ends, which lost 2 bases and 6 bases, there was a span of 14 bases. Germline values: CDR1 SGDLS, CDR2 YYNGEE. CDR3 length: 14 amino acids. In DNA, the CDR3 is TGTGCCAGCAGCGTTTCCGGGAAAGATCAGACCCAGTACTTC. Residues: CASSVSGKDQTQYF.

The DNA of the CDR3 is TGCGCCAGCAGCCAAGAGGGTAGCGGGAGGGCGAACACCGGGGAGCTGTTTTTT. This encodes CASSQEGSGRANTGELFF. V usage is TRBV4-3 and J usage is TRBJ2-2; 11 bases match TRBD2. Unmatched junction bases numbered 3, after V lost 0 bases and J lost 0 bases. The length of the CDR3 is 18 residues. CDR1 is LGHNA, CDR2 YSLEER, per germline.

V usage is TRBV10-1 and J usage is TRBJ2-5; the D is unclear. Germline assignment: CDR1 WNHNN and CDR2 SYGVQD (reference sequence). This CDR3 has 12 amino acids. The CDR3, as DNA: TGCGGGAAAGGTAGGACGATCGAGACCCAGTACTTC. Protein sequence: CGKGRTIETQYF.

This chain joins TRBV5-8 and TRBJ1-5; no definite D call. The germline CDR1 and CDR2 sequences are SGHTS and YDEGEE. The V end lost 2 bases, the J end lost 10 bases, and 10 bases lay between the germline ends. The CDR3 is 12 residues long. CDR3 residues: CASSFAPDPQHF. The CDR3 nucleotides are TGTGCCAGCAGCTTTGCTCCCGATCCCCAGCATTTT.

The V call is TRBV5-1, the J call TRBJ1-2; D ambiguous. The CDR3 runs to 13 residues. Germline CDR1 reads SGHRS; CDR2 reads YFSETQ. Between the trimmed V and J ends, which lost 3 bases and 4 bases, there was a span of 10 bases. Here the CDR3 reads CASSSEGLYGYTF. DNA of the CDR3: TGCGCCAGCAGCTCGGAAGGACTCTATGGCTACACCTTC.

The V call is TRBV11-3, the J call TRBJ2-7; unclear D gene. The CDR3 runs to 15 residues. Between the trimmed V and J ends, which lost 5 bases and 0 bases, there was a span of 14 bases. CDR1 and CDR2 (germline): SGHNT, YENEEA. The CDR3 sequence is CASSPGFGSSYEQYF. CDR3 nucleotide sequence: TGTGCCAGCAGCCCTGGATTTGGAAGCTCCTACGAGCAGTACTTC.

The rearrangement joins TRBV14 to TRBJ2-5; D may match TRBD1 or TRBD2 (5 bases each). The CDR3 loop spans 16 amino acids. CDR1 SGHDN and CDR2 FVKESK come from the germline V gene. Trimming took 4 bases from V and 4 from J, leaving 19 bases between them. As DNA, the CDR3 is TGTGCCAGCAGCCGGGGGATCCTTGTGTTGAGAGAGACCCAGTACTTC. Amino acids: CASSRGILVLRETQYF.

Concerning this clone: Other nucleotide sequences from this sample produce the same CDR3. The chain carries TRBV5-1 and TRBJ1-2; D is uncertain. The CDR3 length is 14 residues. The V gene's germline CDR1 is SGHRS and CDR2 YFSETQ. V was shortened by 0 bases and J by 0 bases, with 6 bases between the two germline ends. CDR3 nucleotides: TGCGCCAGCAGCTTGGACACTTCTAACTATGGCTACACCTTC. This translates into CASSLDTSNYGYTF. The complete variable domain, with remaining parts taken from reference TRBV5-1 and TRBJ1-2, reads KAGVTQTPRYLIKTRGQQVTLSCSPISGHRSVSWYQQTPGQGLQFLFEYFSETQRNKGNFPGRFSGRQFSNSRSEMNVSTLELGDSALYLCASSLDTSNYGYTFGSGTRLTVV.